What follows are 32 T cell receptor beta chains derived from one specimen sequenced in a study of T cells in narcolepsy. Assay used: immunoSEQ multiplex PCR; TCRdb lists only in-frame clones, some missing. The sample has about 27,000 clones, 70% to 80% seen once. Sequencing was carried out using memory (CD45RA-) CD4+ T cells from blood. These receptors originate from a human donor in good health.

The V call is TRBV25-1, the J call TRBJ2-4, with 7 bases lining up with TRBD1. V dropped 3 bases and J dropped 0; count of bases not matched to a gene: 8. The CDR3 is 17 residues long. Germline lookup yields CDR1 MGHDK and CDR2 SYGVNS. CDR3 sequence: CASSDEGRGLAKNIQYF. The CDR3 bases are TGTGCCAGCAGTGACGAGGGTAGGGGGCTAGCCAAAAACATTCAGTACTTC.

V and J are TRBV4-2 and TRBJ2-3; tentatively, D is TRBD2 (5 bases). The CDR3 extends over 14 amino acids. Germline V gives CDR1 LGHNA, CDR2 YNFKEQ. V dropped 4 bases and J dropped 1 base, with 9 bases sitting between them. The CDR3 loop reads CASSLSAGTDTQYF. The DNA for the CDR3 is TGTGCCAGCAGCCTTAGCGCAGGCACAGATACGCAGTATTTT.

The CDR3 DNA reads TGTGCCAGCAGCTTCGGACTAGCGGGAGAATATCTGGCAGATACGCAGTATTTT. It codes for CASSFGLAGEYLADTQYF. The chain links TRBV5-4 to TRBJ2-3, with TRBD2 matching 13 bases. J gave up 4 bases and V 2 bases, and 10 bases lay outside the gene matches. This CDR3 is 18 amino acids long. CDR1 is SGHNT, CDR2 YYREEE, per germline (reference sequence).

The V call is TRBV28, the J call TRBJ2-7, with D possibly being TRBD2 (5 bases). Germline V gene data show CDR1 as MDHEN and CDR2 as SYDVKM. V was trimmed by 8 bases and J by 0 bases, leaving 11 bases between them. The length of the CDR3 is 13 residues. CDR3 bases: TGTGCCAGCTGTAGAGGGAACTCCTACGAGCAGTACTTC. Its translation is CASCRGNSYEQYF.

This clone was seen a few times. V gene TRBV28 combines with J gene TRBJ1-2; D remains ambiguous. Looked up from germline, CDR1 is MDHEN and CDR2 is SYDVKM. V lost 6 bases to trimming and J lost 7 bases, with 9 bases between them. The CDR3 consists of 11 residues. The CDR3 DNA is TGTGCCAGCAGATTCCCTGGTGGCTACACCTTC. Its protein product is CASRFPGGYTF.

Here the CDR3 reads CASSFQEYYGYTF. The CDR3 nucleotides are TGCGCCAGCAGCTTTCAGGAGTACTATGGCTACACCTTC. This chain connects TRBV5-1 to TRBJ1-2; D unclear. V lost 2 bases to trimming and J lost 3 bases, with 8 bases between them. From germline, CDR1 is SGHRS and CDR2 YFSETQ. This CDR3 has 13 amino acids.

The rearrangement uses TRBV10-2 and TRBJ1-1; D is possibly TRBD1 (6 bases). Germline loops: CDR1 WSHSY, CDR2 SAAADI. Trimming pared 3 bases from V and 1 base from J, leaving 27 bases between. This CDR3 has 20 residues. In DNA, the CDR3 is TGCGCCAGCAGTGACCAAGGTTGGGGACACCTCATCCCTGGGAACACTGAAGCTTTCTTT. Protein product: CASSDQGWGHLIPGNTEAFF.

This chain connects TRBV7-3 to TRBJ2-7; no firm D call. Germline CDR1 is SGHTA and CDR2 is FQGTGA. The CDR3 is made up of 16 amino acids. V dropped 1 base and J dropped 0 bases, with 13 bases sitting between them. The CDR3 nucleotides are TGTGCCAGCAGCTTAAGTTACACACTAAGCTCCTACGAGCAGTACTTC. Translating gives CASSLSYTLSSYEQYF. Using reference TRBV7-3 and TRBJ2-7 for the parts outside the CDR3, the full variable domain is GAGVSQTPSNKVTEKGKYVELRCDPISGHTALYWYRQSLGQGPEFLIYFQGTGAADDSGLPNDRFFAVRPEGSVSTLKIQRTERGDSAVYLCASSLSYTLSSYEQYFGPGTRLTVT.

In its sample, this clone was seen once. The chain uses TRBV5-1 and TRBJ2-5; D remains ambiguous. CDR1 SGHRS and CDR2 YFSETQ come from the germline V gene. Trimming left V 4 bases short and J 3 bases short, with 13 bases between. The CDR3 runs to 14 residues. CDR3 protein: CASSPVGQEETQYF. The CDR3 nucleotides read TGCGCCAGCAGCCCCGTTGGGCAAGAAGAGACCCAGTACTTC.

The chain combines TRBV9 with TRBJ1-2; 9 bases are a match to TRBD1. Germline CDR1 reads SGDLS; CDR2 reads YYNGEE. The CDR3 has 17 residues. V gave up 0 bases and J gave up 4 bases; unmatched junction bases: 10. In DNA form, the CDR3 reads TGTGCCAGCAGCGTAGGGGGGTCGGGACAGGGATTCTATGGCTACACCTTC. Translating gives CASSVGGSGQGFYGYTF. The full variable domain, its missing parts supplied by reference TRBV9 and TRBJ1-2, is DSGVTQTPKHLITATGQRVTLRCSPRSGDLSVYWYQQSLDQGLQFLIQYYNGEERAKGNILERFSAQQFPDLHSELNLSSLELGDSALYFCASSVGGSGQGFYGYTFGSGTRLTVV.

CDR3 amino acids: CASSLRLGVPDGYTF. For the CDR3, the DNA is TGTGCCAGCAGCCTACGTCTGGGGGTTCCGGATGGCTACACCTTC. The chain couples TRBV4-2 to TRBJ1-2; perhaps TRBD1 as D (5 bases). Looked up from germline, CDR1 is LGHNA and CDR2 is YNFKEQ. The germline V and J ends were trimmed by 4 bases and 6 bases, with 18 bases remaining between them. This CDR3 has 15 amino acids.

V and J are TRBV7-2 and TRBJ2-4; TRBD1 matches 8 bases. The CDR3 is made up of 14 amino acids. Germline CDR1 is SGHTA and CDR2 is FQGNSA. Trimming cost V 9 bases and J 1 base; bases outside gene matches: 5. CDR3 region: CASQGALAKNIQYF. CDR3 bases: TGTGCCAGTCAGGGGGCTTTGGCCAAAAACATTCAGTACTTC. The entire variable domain, with the rest obtained from reference TRBV7-2 and TRBJ2-4, is as follows: GAGVSQSPSNKVTEKGKDVELRCDPISGHTALYWYRQSLGQGLEFLIYFQGNSAPDKSGLPSDRFSAERTGGSVSTLTIQRTQQEDSAVYLCASQGALAKNIQYFGAGTRLSVL.

This chain joins TRBV7-2 and TRBJ1-1, with 8 bases lining up with TRBD1. The CDR3 runs 14 residues. With V trimmed by 3 bases and J by 1 base, 1 base remained unmatched. Germline CDR1 and CDR2: SGHTA and FQGNSA. CDR3 DNA sequence: TGTGCCAGCAGCTTGGACAGGGAGAACACTGAAGCTTTCTTT. Translating gives CASSLDRENTEAFF. Complete variable domain (other parts from reference TRBV7-2 and TRBJ1-1): GAGVSQSPSNKVTEKGKDVELRCDPISGHTALYWYRQSLGQGLEFLIYFQGNSAPDKSGLPSDRFSAERTGGSVSTLTIQRTQQEDSAVYLCASSLDRENTEAFFGQGTRLTVV.

This rearrangement joins TRBV6-5 to TRBJ2-4; possibly TRBD1 for D (6 bases). CDR1 and CDR2 (germline): MNHEY, SVGAGI. Trimming cost V 5 bases and J 2 bases, with 13 bases left between them. The CDR3 is 15 residues long. The CDR3 nucleotides read TGTGCCAGCAGTCGCAGGGGCTTTCCCAAAAACATTCAGTACTTC. Protein product: CASSRRGFPKNIQYF.

This rearrangement joins TRBV9 to TRBJ2-7; 8 nucleotides line up with TRBD1. This CDR3 spans 15 amino acids. V lost 4 bases and J lost 2; bases outside the gene matches: 8. CDR1 and CDR2 from the germline V gene are SGDLS and YYNGEE. CDR3 sequence reads: CASSPQAQGAYEQYF. The CDR3 region has the DNA TGTGCCAGCAGCCCCCAGGCACAGGGGGCCTACGAGCAGTACTTC.

This sequence joins TRBV4-3 and TRBJ2-3, with 7 bases identical to TRBD2. CDR3 length equals 13 residues. The germline V gene encodes CDR1 LGHNA and CDR2 YSLEER. Trimming cost V 5 bases and J 5 bases; bases outside gene matches: 4. The CDR3 sequence: CASSFGLGDTQYF. CDR3 nucleotide sequence: TGCGCCAGCAGCTTTGGACTAGGAGATACGCAGTATTTT.

The rearrangement joins TRBV29-1 to TRBJ2-7, with 8 nucleotides matching TRBD2. CDR3 length: 13 residues. Germline V gives CDR1 SQVTM, CDR2 ANQGSEA. Germline trimming cut 6 bases from V and 4 bases from J; bases unmatched to any gene: 8. The chain's CDR3 is CSVARGGAYEQYF. In DNA, the CDR3 is TGCAGCGTCGCCCGGGGGGGAGCTTACGAGCAGTACTTC.

The chain employs TRBV2 and TRBJ2-7; 8 bases are a match to TRBD1. Germline lookup yields CDR1 SNHLY and CDR2 FYNNEI. V trimming: 5 bases; J trimming: 3 bases; junction bases outside the gene matches: 9. The length of the CDR3 is 15 residues. CDR3 residues: CASSIDRGGIYEQYF. CDR3 sequence (DNA): TGTGCCAGCAGTATAGACAGGGGCGGCATCTACGAGCAGTACTTC.

This chain uses TRBV5-4 with TRBJ2-2; TRBD2 matches 16 bases. With 2 bases clipped from V and 6 bases from J, the junction kept 1 base outside the gene matches. The CDR3 is 16 residues long. Germline CDR1 SGHNT, CDR2 YYREEE (reference sequence). Here the CDR3 reads CASSFGTSGGAGELFF. CDR3 nucleotide sequence: TGTGCCAGCAGCTTCGGGACTAGCGGGGGGGCCGGGGAGCTGTTTTTT. The whole variable domain, remainder taken from reference TRBV5-4 and TRBJ2-2, is ETGVTQSPTHLIKTRGQQVTLRCSSQSGHNTVSWYQQALGQGPQFIFQYYREEENGRGNFPPRFSGLQFPNYSSELNVNALELDDSALYLCASSFGTSGGAGELFFGEGSRLTVL.

V and J are TRBV5-1 and TRBJ2-5; unclear D gene. V lost 2 bases to trimming and J lost 5 bases, with 10 bases between them. Germline V lookup: CDR1 SGHRS, CDR2 YFSETQ. The CDR3 consists of 13 residues. The CDR3, as DNA: TGCGCCAGCAGCTTCCCGGAAGTTGAGACCCAGTACTTC. Its translation is CASSFPEVETQYF.

The chain joins TRBV7-2 to TRBJ2-1, with TRBD2 matching over 8 bases. V lost 3 bases to trimming and J lost 2 bases; unmatched junction nucleotides: 9. Germline CDR1 reads SGHTA; CDR2 reads FQGNSA. The CDR3 extends over 17 amino acids. The DNA of the CDR3 is TGTGCCAGCAGCTTGGCGGGAACGGGGGGGGCCTACAATGAGCAGTTCTTC. Its protein is CASSLAGTGGAYNEQFF. The variable domain in full, with the rest retrieved from reference TRBV7-2 and TRBJ2-1, is GAGVSQSPSNKVTEKGKDVELRCDPISGHTALYWYRQSLGQGLEFLIYFQGNSAPDKSGLPSDRFSAERTGGSVSTLTIQRTQQEDSAVYLCASSLAGTGGAYNEQFFGPGTRLTVL.

This chain links TRBV11-3 with TRBJ1-6; D unclear. The V end was cut by 0 bases, the J end by 9 bases, with 6 bases between. CDR1 and CDR2 from the germline V gene are SGHNT and YENEEA. The CDR3 runs 13 residues. The CDR3, as DNA: TGTGCCAGCAGCTTAGATCCCGGTTCACCCCTCCACTTT. This encodes CASSLDPGSPLHF.

The chain couples TRBV28 to TRBJ1-2, with D hard to call. CDR1 and CDR2 from the germline V gene are MDHEN and SYDVKM. The CDR3 extends over 12 amino acids. V was trimmed by 6 bases and J by 7 bases, leaving 12 bases between them. The DNA for the CDR3 is TGTGCCAGCAGGGAAACAGAGGGTGGCTACACCTTC. Its translation: CASRETEGGYTF.

The chain couples TRBV29-1 to TRBJ1-3, with D maybe TRBD1 (5 bases). The CDR3 spans 13 residues. Germline CDR1 SQVTM, CDR2 ANQGSEA. With 6 bases removed from V and 4 bases from J, the gap between germline ends came to 13 bases. The CDR3 DNA is TGCAGCGTGGGGCAGGGTTCCGGAAACACCATATATTTT. This translates into CSVGQGSGNTIYF.

V usage is TRBV30 and J usage is TRBJ2-1; possible D gene TRBD1, 6 bases. V was cut by 0 bases and J by 15 bases, with 15 bases left in between. Germline assignment: CDR1 GTSNPN and CDR2 SVGIG (reference sequence). The CDR3 has 12 residues. The DNA for the CDR3 is TGTGCCTGGAGTGTATCAGTCGGGACACCGTTCTTC. Protein product: CAWSVSVGTPFF.

This rearrangement joins TRBV7-8 to TRBJ2-5; 9 nucleotides match TRBD2. Germline V gene sequence: CDR1 SGHVS, CDR2 FQNEAQ. The CDR3 contains 16 residues. After removal of 0 bases from V and 2 bases from J, the junction contained 4 bases not matched to a gene. CDR3 sequence reads: CASSLAGAGGQETQYF. CDR3 nucleotide sequence: TGTGCCAGCAGCTTAGCAGGGGCGGGGGGGCAAGAGACCCAGTACTTC.

This chain joins TRBV28 and TRBJ2-3; 7 nucleotides agree with TRBD2. The ends lost 6 bases at V and 6 bases at J; junction bases unmatched: 12. This CDR3 is built from 15 residues. The germline V gene encodes CDR1 MDHEN and CDR2 SYDVKM. This CDR3 reads CASSTSSGRRDTQYF. The CDR3 nucleotides read TGTGCCAGCAGCACATCTAGCGGCCGCCGGGATACGCAGTATTTT.

The chain is built from TRBV4-1 and TRBJ2-7, with 9 nucleotides matching TRBD1. V shed 4 bases and J 2 bases; nucleotides not matched to a gene: 3. This CDR3 has 14 residues. Germline V lookup: CDR1 MGHRA, CDR2 YSYEKL. The CDR3: CASSRDREAYEQYF. The CDR3 DNA is TGCGCCAGCAGCCGGGACAGGGAGGCCTACGAGCAGTACTTC.

V usage is TRBV19 and J usage is TRBJ2-1, with D possibly matching TRBD2 (5 bases). Trimming left V 4 bases short and J 0 bases short, with 25 bases between. The CDR3 is made up of 20 amino acids. Germline V gene sequence: CDR1 LNHDA, CDR2 SQIVND (reference sequence). For the CDR3, the DNA is TGTGCCAGTAGTAACTCTGCTCCCTGGACTCCCGGAGGCTCCTACAATGAGCAGTTCTTC. This translates into CASSNSAPWTPGGSYNEQFF.

This clone was found once. The chain combines TRBV6-5 with TRBJ2-7; D might be TRBD1 (6 bases). V dropped 0 bases and J dropped 0 bases, with 9 bases sitting between them. Per germline, CDR1 MNHEY and CDR2 SVGAGI. CDR3 length: 15 amino acids. CDR3 protein: CASSYSRGSSYEQYF. The CDR3 bases are TGTGCCAGCAGTTACTCGAGGGGGAGCTCCTACGAGCAGTACTTC.

The V gene is TRBV6-1, the J gene TRBJ1-1; maybe TRBD1 (5 bases). Germline V lookup: CDR1 MNHNS, CDR2 SASEGT. The CDR3 is made up of 14 amino acids. V lost 8 bases and J lost 5, with 18 bases in between. The CDR3 DNA is TGTGCCAGCTGGAGCAGGGCAGAGGCGACTGAAGCTTTCTTT. Translated, it gives CASWSRAEATEAFF.

V usage is TRBV9 and J usage is TRBJ1-5; 7 bases are shared with TRBD1. Germline loops: CDR1 SGDLS, CDR2 YYNGEE. With V trimmed by 3 bases and J by 4 bases, 7 bases remained unmatched. The CDR3 has 15 amino acids. The CDR3 loop is CASSATTGWNQPQHF. The CDR3, as DNA: TGTGCCAGCAGCGCGACGACAGGGTGGAATCAGCCCCAGCATTTT.